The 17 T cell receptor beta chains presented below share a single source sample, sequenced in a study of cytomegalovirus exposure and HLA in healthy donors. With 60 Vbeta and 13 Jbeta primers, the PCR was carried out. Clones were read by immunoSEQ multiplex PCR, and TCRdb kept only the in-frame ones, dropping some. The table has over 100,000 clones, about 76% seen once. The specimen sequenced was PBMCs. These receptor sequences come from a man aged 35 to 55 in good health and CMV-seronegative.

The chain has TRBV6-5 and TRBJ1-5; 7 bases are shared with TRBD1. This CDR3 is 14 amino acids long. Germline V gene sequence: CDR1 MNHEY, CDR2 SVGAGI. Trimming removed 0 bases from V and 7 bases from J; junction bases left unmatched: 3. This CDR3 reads CASSYSGGQQPQHF. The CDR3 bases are TGTGCCAGCAGTTACTCAGGGGGCCAACAGCCCCAGCATTTT.

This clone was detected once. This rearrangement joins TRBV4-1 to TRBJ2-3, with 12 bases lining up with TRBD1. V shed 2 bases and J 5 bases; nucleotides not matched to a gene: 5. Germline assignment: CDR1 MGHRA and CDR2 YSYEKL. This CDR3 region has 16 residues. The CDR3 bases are TGCGCCAGCAGCCAACCCGGGACAGGGGGCCAAGATACGCAGTATTTT. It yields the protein CASSQPGTGGQDTQYF.

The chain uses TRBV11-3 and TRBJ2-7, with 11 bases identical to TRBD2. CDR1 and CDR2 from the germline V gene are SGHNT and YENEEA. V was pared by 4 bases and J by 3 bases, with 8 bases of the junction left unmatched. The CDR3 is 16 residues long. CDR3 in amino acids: CASSSPSGLADYEQYF. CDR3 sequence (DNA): TGTGCCAGCAGCTCCCCTTCGGGACTAGCGGACTACGAGCAGTACTTC.

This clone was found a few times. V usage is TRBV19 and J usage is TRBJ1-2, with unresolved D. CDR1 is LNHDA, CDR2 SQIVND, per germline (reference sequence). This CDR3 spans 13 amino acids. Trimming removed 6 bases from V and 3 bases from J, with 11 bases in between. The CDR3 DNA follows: TGTGCCAGTAGCCGTGACGACTACTATGGCTACACCTTC. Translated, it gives CASSRDDYYGYTF.

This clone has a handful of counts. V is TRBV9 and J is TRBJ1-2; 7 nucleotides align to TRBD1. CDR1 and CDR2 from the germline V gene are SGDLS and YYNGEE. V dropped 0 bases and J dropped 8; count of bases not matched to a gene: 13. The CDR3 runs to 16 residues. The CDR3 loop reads CASSVGTGEIVGGYTF. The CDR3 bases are TGTGCCAGCAGCGTAGGCACAGGGGAAATAGTAGGCGGCTACACCTTC.

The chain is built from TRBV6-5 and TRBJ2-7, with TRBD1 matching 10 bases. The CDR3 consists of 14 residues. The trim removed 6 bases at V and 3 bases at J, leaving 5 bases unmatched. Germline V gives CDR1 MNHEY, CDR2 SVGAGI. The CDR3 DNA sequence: TGTGCCAGCAGCCCCGGGACAGGGGTCTACGAGCAGTACTTC. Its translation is CASSPGTGVYEQYF.

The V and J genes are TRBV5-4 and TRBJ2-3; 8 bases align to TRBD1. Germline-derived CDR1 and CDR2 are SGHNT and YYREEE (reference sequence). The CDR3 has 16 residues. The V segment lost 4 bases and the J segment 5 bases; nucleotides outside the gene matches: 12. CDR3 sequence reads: CASSRGVQGAEDTQYF. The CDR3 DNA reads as TGTGCCAGCAGCCGAGGGGTGCAGGGGGCTGAAGATACGCAGTATTTT.

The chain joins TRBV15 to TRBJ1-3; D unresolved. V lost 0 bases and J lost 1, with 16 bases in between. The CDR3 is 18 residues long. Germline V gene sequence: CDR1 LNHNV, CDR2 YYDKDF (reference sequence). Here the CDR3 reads CATSRDRSLEGSGNTIYF. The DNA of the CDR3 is TGTGCCACCAGCAGAGATCGAAGTCTCGAGGGATCTGGAAACACCATATATTTT.

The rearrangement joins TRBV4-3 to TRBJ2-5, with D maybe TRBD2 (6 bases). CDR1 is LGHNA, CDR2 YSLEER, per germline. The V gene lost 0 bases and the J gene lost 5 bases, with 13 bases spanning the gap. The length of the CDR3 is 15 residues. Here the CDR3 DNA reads TGCGCCAGCAGCCAAGATTACCGGGGGAAGGAGACCCAGTACTTC. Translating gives CASSQDYRGKETQYF.

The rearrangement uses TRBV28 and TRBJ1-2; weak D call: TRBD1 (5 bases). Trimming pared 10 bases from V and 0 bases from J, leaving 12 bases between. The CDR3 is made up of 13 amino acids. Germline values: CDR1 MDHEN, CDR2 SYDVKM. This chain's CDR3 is CATQDTSNYGYTF. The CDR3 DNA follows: TGTGCCACACAGGACACATCTAACTATGGCTACACCTTC.

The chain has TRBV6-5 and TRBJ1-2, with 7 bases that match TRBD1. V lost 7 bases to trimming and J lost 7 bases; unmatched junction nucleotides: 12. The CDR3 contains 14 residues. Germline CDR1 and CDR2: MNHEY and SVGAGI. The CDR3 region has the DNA TGTGCCAGCACTCCGGGACAGTCGGTTCGTGGCTACACCTTC. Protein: CASTPGQSVRGYTF.

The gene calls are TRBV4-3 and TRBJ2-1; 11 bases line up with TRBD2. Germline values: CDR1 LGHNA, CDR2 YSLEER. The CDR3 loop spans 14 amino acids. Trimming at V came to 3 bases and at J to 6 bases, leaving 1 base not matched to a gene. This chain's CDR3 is CASSHSGGANEQFF. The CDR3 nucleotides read TGCGCCAGCAGCCATAGCGGGGGGGCCAATGAGCAGTTCTTC.

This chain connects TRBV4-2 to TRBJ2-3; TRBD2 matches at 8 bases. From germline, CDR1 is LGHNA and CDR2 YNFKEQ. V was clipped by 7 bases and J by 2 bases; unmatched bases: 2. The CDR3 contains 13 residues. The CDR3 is CASTSGPTDTQYF. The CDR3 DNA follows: TGTGCCAGCACTAGCGGGCCCACAGATACGCAGTATTTT.

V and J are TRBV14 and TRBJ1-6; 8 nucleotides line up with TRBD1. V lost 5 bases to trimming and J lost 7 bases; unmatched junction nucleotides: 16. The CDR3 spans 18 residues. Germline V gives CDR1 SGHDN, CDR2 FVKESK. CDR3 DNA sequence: TGTGCCAGCAGCGCTGACGGACAGGGCAGCCGATTAAATTCACCCCTCCACTTT. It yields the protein CASSADGQGSRLNSPLHF.

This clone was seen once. The CDR3 DNA sequence: TGTGCCAGCAGCTCTATGAGGAGTCAGCCCCAGCATTTT. Translated: CASSSMRSQPQHF. The chain couples TRBV7-2 to TRBJ1-5, with unresolved D. Germline V gives CDR1 SGHTA, CDR2 FQGNSA. The CDR3 runs 13 residues. The ends were cut back, 4 bases at V and 6 bases at J, with 10 bases in the middle. The whole variable domain, filled in from reference TRBV7-2 and TRBJ1-5, reads GAGVSQSPSNKVTEKGKDVELRCDPISGHTALYWYRQSLGQGLEFLIYFQGNSAPDKSGLPSDRFSAERTGGSVSTLTIQRTQQEDSAVYLCASSSMRSQPQHFGDGTRLSIL.

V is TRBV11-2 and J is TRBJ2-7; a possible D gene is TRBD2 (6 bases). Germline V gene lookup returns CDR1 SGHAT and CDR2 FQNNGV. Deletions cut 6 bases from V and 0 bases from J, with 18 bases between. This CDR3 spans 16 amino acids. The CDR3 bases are TGTGCCAGCAGTTTTACCGGGAGCGAGAGCTCCTACGAGCAGTACTTC. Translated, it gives CASSFTGSESSYEQYF.

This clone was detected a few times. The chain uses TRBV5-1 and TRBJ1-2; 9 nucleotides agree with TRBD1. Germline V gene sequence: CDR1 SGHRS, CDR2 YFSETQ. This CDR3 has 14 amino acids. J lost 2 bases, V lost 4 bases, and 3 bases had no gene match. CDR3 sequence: CASSTGQGNYGYTF. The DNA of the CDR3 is TGCGCCAGCAGCACGGGACAGGGAAACTATGGCTACACCTTC.